Listed here are 14 T cell receptor beta chains from one sample, sequenced in a study of shared clonotypes between healthy human individuals. Profiling relied on immunoSEQ multiplex PCR, and the TCRdb table lists in-frame clones only, not all of them. The sample shows about 2.4 million clones, approximately 94% of them seen only once. Sequencing was performed on naive CD4+ T cells from PBMCs. Subset meaning: CD45RA+ positively selected. Receptors were obtained from a man younger than 35 in good health. Some clones in this sample may be carry-over from other donors' samples.

This sequence joins TRBV18 and TRBJ1-1; perhaps TRBD1 as D (5 bases). The germline gives CDR1 KGHSH, CDR2 LQKENI. Trimming removed 0 bases from V and 6 bases from J, with 14 bases in between. This CDR3 comprises 15 residues. The CDR3 loop is CASSPPGEQPSEAFF. The CDR3 DNA reads TGTGCCAGCTCACCACCGGGGGAGCAGCCCTCTGAAGCTTTCTTT.

The chain uses TRBV30 and TRBJ1-1; 8 bases match TRBD1. V trimming: 3 bases; J trimming: 8 bases; junction bases outside the gene matches: 5. This CDR3 has 12 residues. Germline V CDR1 and CDR2: GTSNPN, SVGIG (reference sequence). In nucleotides, the CDR3 is TGTGCCTGGAGCCTTCGACAGGGGGAAGCTTTCTTT. This codes for CAWSLRQGEAFF. The whole variable domain, remainder taken from reference TRBV30 and TRBJ1-1, is SQTIHQWPATLVQPVGSPLSLECTVEGTSNPNLYWYRQAAGRGLQLLFYSVGIGQISSEVPQNLSASRPQDRQFILSSKKLLLSDSGFYLCAWSLRQGEAFFGQGTRLTVV.

The rearrangement uses TRBV5-6 and TRBJ2-3; D may be TRBD2 (5 bases). CDR3 length: 15 residues. Germline V gene data show CDR1 as SGHDT and CDR2 as YYEEEE. Trimming cost V 2 bases and J 1 base, with 11 bases left between them. This CDR3 is CASSLRGSGTDTQYF. The CDR3 DNA follows: TGTGCCAGCAGCTTAAGAGGGAGCGGCACAGATACGCAGTATTTT.

For this clone: The same CDR3 is also encoded by other DNA sequences in this sample. The V call is TRBV19, the J call TRBJ1-1; 10 bases agree with TRBD1. This CDR3 is built from 14 residues. J gave up 1 base and V 9 bases, and 5 bases lay outside the gene matches. The germline gives CDR1 LNHDA, CDR2 SQIVND (reference sequence). The CDR3, as DNA: TGTGCCAGCGGGGACAGGGGAAGGAACACTGAAGCTTTCTTT. It encodes CASGDRGRNTEAFF.

The rearrangement links TRBV5-1 to TRBJ2-6, with D possibly matching TRBD2 (5 bases). Germline CDR1 is SGHRS and CDR2 is YFSETQ. This CDR3 is 14 amino acids long. Trimming left V 5 bases short and J 2 bases short, with 8 bases between. The CDR3 sequence: CASSDGAGANVLTF. Written as DNA, the CDR3 is TGCGCCAGCAGTGACGGGGCTGGGGCCAACGTCCTGACTTTC.

The chain recombines TRBV27 with TRBJ2-3; D perhaps matches TRBD2 (5 bases). The germline V and J ends were trimmed by 8 bases and 1 base, with 16 bases remaining between them. Germline CDR1 reads MNHEY; CDR2 reads SMNVEV (reference sequence). The CDR3 contains 15 residues. The CDR3 is CASSERSARTDTQYF. The CDR3 DNA reads TGTGCCAGCTCCGAGCGTAGCGCGCGCACAGATACGCAGTATTTT.

This clone occurred a few times. The chain recombines TRBV28 with TRBJ1-1; D is possibly TRBD1 (6 bases). Per the germline V gene, CDR1 is MDHEN and CDR2 is SYDVKM. The CDR3 extends over 15 amino acids. V lost 4 bases and J lost 0, with 12 bases in between. In DNA, the CDR3 is TGTGCCAGCAGTTGGGGGGCTCCCGTGAACACTGAAGCTTTCTTT. Translating gives CASSWGAPVNTEAFF.

This sequence joins TRBV4-1 and TRBJ2-7; the D is unclear. Between the trimmed V and J ends, which lost 4 bases and 0 bases, there was a span of 13 bases. Germline CDR1 MGHRA, CDR2 YSYEKL. CDR3 length: 15 amino acids. Here the CDR3 reads CASSPLEYVSYEQYF. The CDR3 DNA follows: TGCGCCAGCAGCCCACTGGAGTACGTCTCCTACGAGCAGTACTTC.

The chain combines TRBV5-1 with TRBJ1-4; 9 bases agree with TRBD1. Germline CDR1 and CDR2: SGHRS and YFSETQ. This CDR3 has 14 residues. Unmatched junction bases numbered 5, after V lost 3 bases and J lost 8 bases. The CDR3 region has the DNA TGCGCCAGCAGCTGGGGACAGGGAGAGGAAAAACTGTTTTTT. Translation gives CASSWGQGEEKLFF. Filled out from reference TRBV5-1 and TRBJ1-4, the complete variable domain reads KAGVTQTPRYLIKTRGQQVTLSCSPISGHRSVSWYQQTPGQGLQFLFEYFSETQRNKGNFPGRFSGRQFSNSRSEMNVSTLELGDSALYLCASSWGQGEEKLFFGSGTQLSVL.

The chain joins TRBV19 to TRBJ2-5; a possible D gene is TRBD2 (6 bases). Trimming took 4 bases from V and 5 from J, leaving 14 bases between them. CDR3 length: 14 amino acids. Germline loops: CDR1 LNHDA, CDR2 SQIVND (reference sequence). The CDR3 loop is CASSKPGGGETQYF. CDR3 coding DNA: TGTGCCAGTAGTAAGCCCGGGGGTGGGGAGACCCAGTACTTC.

The chain joins TRBV6-1 to TRBJ2-3; 7 bases match TRBD2. Trimming at V came to 2 bases and at J to 2 bases, leaving 7 bases not matched to a gene. The CDR3 has 16 residues. Looked up from germline, CDR1 is MNHNS and CDR2 is SASEGT. CDR3 loop: CASSERLAGDTDTQYF. For the CDR3, the DNA is TGTGCCAGCAGTGAACGGTTGGCGGGAGACACAGATACGCAGTATTTT.

V is TRBV9 and J is TRBJ2-5, with 7 bases matching TRBD1. V lost 3 bases, J lost 5 bases, and 7 bases stayed unmatched. The CDR3 contains 14 residues. Germline-derived CDR1 and CDR2 are SGDLS and YYNGEE. The DNA for the CDR3 is TGTGCCAGCAGCGCCGGACAGGCCGGGGAGACCCAGTACTTC. This translates into CASSAGQAGETQYF.

The genes are TRBV6-6 and TRBJ2-7, with D perhaps TRBD2 (6 bases). Trimming shortened V by 6 bases and J by 0 bases, and 15 bases separated the two germline ends. The CDR3 runs 15 residues. Germline loops: CDR1 MNHNY, CDR2 SVGAGI (reference sequence). The CDR3 nucleotides are TGTGCCAGCAGCCACTTGGAGGGGAGCTCCTACGAGCAGTACTTC. Translated, it gives CASSHLEGSSYEQYF.

To note about this clone: Other DNA sequences in this specimen translate into the identical CDR3. This sequence joins TRBV7-2 and TRBJ2-1; D is ambiguous. The CDR3 has 15 amino acids. Trimming took off 1 base at V and 0 bases at J, with 7 bases between the two ends. Germline V gene sequence: CDR1 SGHTA, CDR2 FQGNSA. This CDR3 is CASSLVRSSYNEQFF. The CDR3 DNA follows: TGTGCCAGCAGCTTAGTTCGTAGCTCCTACAATGAGCAGTTCTTC.